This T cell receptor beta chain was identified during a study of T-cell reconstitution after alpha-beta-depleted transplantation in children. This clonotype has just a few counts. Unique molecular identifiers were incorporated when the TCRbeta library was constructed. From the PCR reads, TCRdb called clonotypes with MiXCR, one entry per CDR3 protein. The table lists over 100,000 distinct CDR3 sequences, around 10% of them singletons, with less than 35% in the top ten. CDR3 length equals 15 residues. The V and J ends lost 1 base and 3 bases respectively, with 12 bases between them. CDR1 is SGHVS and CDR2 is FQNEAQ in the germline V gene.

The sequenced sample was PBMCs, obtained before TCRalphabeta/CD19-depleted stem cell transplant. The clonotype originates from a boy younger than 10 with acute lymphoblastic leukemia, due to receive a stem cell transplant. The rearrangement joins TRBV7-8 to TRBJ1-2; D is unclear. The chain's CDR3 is CASSLGPQEYYGYTF. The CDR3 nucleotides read TGTGCCAGCAGCTTAGGGCCCCAGGAATACTATGGCTACACCTTC.